This passage covers 12 T cell receptor beta chains from one sample sequenced in a study of CD8+ T cells in alopecia areata (dated 2018 in TCRdb). Library preparation was by the immunoSEQ multiplex PCR assay. RNA was extracted from all samples and reverse transcribed into cDNA as template for TCR sequencing. TCRdb limited this immuneACCESS table to in-frame rearrangements with V and J called. A share of clones is missing; checked studies link under half to unresolved V genes, and the rest is unexplained. The sample records approximately 200,000 clones, approximately 40% of which are singletons. Of the sample, approximately 2.9% falls within the top ten clones. Reading the label with the study, this specimen's treatment or condition is: oral pan-JAK inhibitor, 5-10 mg twice daily. Sequenced material: CD4+ T cells sorted from blood, taken at roughly week 36, from a patient treated with tofacitinib. The source is a human donor with alopecia areata.

The V gene is TRBV29-1, the J gene TRBJ2-1, with TRBD2 identical over 7 bases. CDR1 and CDR2 (germline): SQVTM, ANQGSEA. The CDR3 runs to 14 residues. Unmatched junction bases numbered 7, after V lost 6 bases and J lost 2 bases. Written as DNA, the CDR3 is TGCAGCGTCCTTCGCGGGAGTGCCTACAATGAGCAGTTCTTC. Protein: CSVLRGSAYNEQFF.

Only a few counts were recorded for this clone. V usage is TRBV29-1 and J usage is TRBJ2-1; the D is unclear. Germline CDR1 and CDR2: SQVTM and ANQGSEA. This CDR3 comprises 13 residues. The germline V and J ends were trimmed by 4 bases and 8 bases, with 15 bases remaining between them. The CDR3 DNA is TGCAGCGTTGCACGGCTCATCGGCGATGAGCAGTTCTTC. Protein product: CSVARLIGDEQFF.

The chain uses TRBV6-5 and TRBJ2-2; D not resolved. Per germline, CDR1 MNHEY and CDR2 SVGAGI. The CDR3 has 13 amino acids. Trimming pared 7 bases from V and 6 bases from J, leaving 12 bases between. This chain's CDR3 is CASTMGIPGELFF. CDR3 bases: TGTGCCAGCACTATGGGTATTCCCGGGGAGCTGTTTTTT.

This clone has only a few counts. This sequence joins TRBV27 and TRBJ2-7; D unclear. With 6 bases removed from V and 4 bases from J, the gap between germline ends came to 7 bases. The germline V gene has CDR1 MNHEY and CDR2 SMNVEV (reference sequence). This CDR3 has 11 residues. The CDR3 protein is CASRTGYEQYF. Here the CDR3 DNA reads TGTGCCAGCAGGACCGGGTACGAGCAGTACTTC.

This rearrangement joins TRBV5-1 to TRBJ2-3; D remains unclear. Trimming stripped 7 bases from V and 2 bases from J, with 5 bases between. Per germline, CDR1 SGHRS and CDR2 YFSETQ. This CDR3 is 11 amino acids long. CDR3 nucleotides: TGCGCCAGCTGGGACACAGATACGCAGTATTTT. This encodes CASWDTDTQYF.

The CDR3 sequence: CASSDGGTFPGELFF. The CDR3 DNA reads as TGTGCCAGCAGTGACGGTGGCACGTTTCCCGGGGAGCTGTTTTTT. The chain joins TRBV2 to TRBJ2-2; no definite D call. CDR3 size: 15 residues. V was clipped by 3 bases and J by 6 bases, with 14 bases between them. The V gene's germline CDR1 is SNHLY and CDR2 FYNNEI.

The genes are TRBV28 and TRBJ2-1, with TRBD2 matching over 8 bases. The CDR3 length is 15 residues. Germline V lookup: CDR1 MDHEN, CDR2 SYDVKM. With 7 bases clipped from V and 1 base from J, the junction kept 6 bases outside the gene matches. CDR3 region: CASNPRGRSYNEQFF. The CDR3 DNA sequence: TGTGCCAGCAACCCTCGCGGGAGGTCCTACAATGAGCAGTTCTTC.

The rearrangement uses TRBV30 and TRBJ2-2; no reliable D call. Trimming pared 2 bases from V and 3 bases from J, leaving 4 bases between. The CDR3 length is 12 residues. CDR1 is GTSNPN, CDR2 SVGIG, per germline (reference sequence). The CDR3 loop reads CAWSKDTGELFF. Here the CDR3 DNA reads TGTGCCTGGAGTAAAGACACCGGGGAGCTGTTTTTT.

This clone has more than one count but fewer than ten. The V and J genes are TRBV5-1 and TRBJ2-1; a possible D gene is TRBD2 (5 bases). Germline CDR1 SGHRS, CDR2 YFSETQ. There are 15 residues in the CDR3. The V end lost 4 bases, the J end lost 3 bases, and 14 bases lay between the germline ends. The CDR3 nucleotides are TGCGCCAGCAGCCCGGACGGAGACTACTACAATGAGCAGTTCTTC. It is translated as CASSPDGDYYNEQFF.

This chain uses TRBV5-1 with TRBJ2-3; tentatively, D is TRBD1 or TRBD2 (5 bases each). The CDR3 spans 13 residues. V lost 3 bases and J 2 bases, leaving 7 bases between the germline ends. Germline assignment: CDR1 SGHRS and CDR2 YFSETQ. The CDR3 sequence: CASSWGNTDTQYF. CDR3 nucleotides: TGCGCCAGCAGCTGGGGGAACACAGATACGCAGTATTTT. Full variable domain (outside the CDR3, taken from reference TRBV5-1 and TRBJ2-3): KAGVTQTPRYLIKTRGQQVTLSCSPISGHRSVSWYQQTPGQGLQFLFEYFSETQRNKGNFPGRFSGRQFSNSRSEMNVSTLELGDSALYLCASSWGNTDTQYFGPGTRLTVL.

This clone has only a few counts. The chain combines TRBV6-6 with TRBJ2-5; D not certain. Germline CDR1 is MNHNY and CDR2 is SVGAGI (reference sequence). This CDR3 has 14 residues. Trimming shortened V by 7 bases and J by 5 bases, and 17 bases separated the two germline ends. CDR3 region: CASIDAPGWETQYF. The DNA for the CDR3 is TGTGCCAGCATCGACGCTCCGGGTTGGGAGACCCAGTACTTC.

J is TRBJ2-5 and V is TRBV2, with D possibly being TRBD2 (6 bases). Trimming took off 3 bases at V and 4 bases at J, with 9 bases between the two ends. The germline CDR1 and CDR2 sequences are SNHLY and FYNNEI. CDR3 length: 13 residues. The CDR3 loop reads CASSEGGGETQYF. CDR3 sequence (DNA): TGTGCCAGCAGTGAGGGAGGAGGAGAGACCCAGTACTTC.